These 14 T cell receptor beta chains share one sample of origin, sequenced in a study of beta chain features in type 1 diabetes. General study findings and limits: Among patients with Type 1 diabetes, TCRB CDR3s were moderately but significantly shorter in every one of the four CD4+ subsets.

No antigen has been assigned to these receptors. Expressed TCRB transcripts got sequenced, as all isolated RNA was reverse transcribed. Profiled with immunoSEQ multiplex PCR; TCRdb holds only in-frame clones, not every one. Here the sample spans about 150,000 clones, 9% to 12% being singletons. Sequencing input: central memory CD4+ T cells from blood. These receptors originate from a man aged 25 to 40 with type 1 diabetes.

This chain joins TRBV28 and TRBJ2-7; TRBD1 agrees at 9 bases. Trimming cost V 6 bases and J 6 bases; bases outside gene matches: 12. Germline V CDR1 and CDR2: MDHEN, SYDVKM. This CDR3 has 15 residues. CDR3 residues: CASRPFDRGEGEQYF. The CDR3 DNA sequence: TGTGCCAGCAGACCTTTTGACAGGGGGGAAGGCGAGCAGTACTTC.

This clone turned up a few times. The chain employs TRBV5-1 and TRBJ1-4, with a possible D match to TRBD1 (6 bases). Trimming pared 4 bases from V and 7 bases from J, leaving 14 bases between. The CDR3 runs 14 residues. CDR1 SGHRS and CDR2 YFSETQ come from the germline V gene. CDR3 sequence: CASSDSGHGEKLFF. The CDR3 bases are TGCGCCAGCAGCGACTCGGGACACGGTGAAAAACTGTTTTTT.

Worth noting for this clone: Compared with germline, one end of the junction differs, possibly owing to a read error. The V and J genes are TRBV5-4 and TRBJ2-2; D might be TRBD2 (6 bases). The CDR3 extends over 15 amino acids. CDR1 is SGHNT and CDR2 is YYREEE in the germline V gene (reference sequence). This CDR3 is CASSQTSVRTGELFF. The CDR3 nucleotides are TGCGCCAGCAGCCAGACTAGTGTTCGCACCGGGGAGCTGTTTTTT. Combining the CDR3 with reference TRBV5-4 and TRBJ2-2 gives the whole variable domain ETGVTQSPTHLIKTRGQQVTLRCSSQSGHNTVSWYQQALGQGPQFIFQYYREEENGRGNFPPRFSGLQFPNYSSELNVNALELDDSALYLCASSQTSVRTGELFFGEGSRLTVL.

This chain connects TRBV12-5 to TRBJ2-7; 12 positions match TRBD2. V was pared by 5 bases and J by 2 bases, with 7 bases of the junction left unmatched. Germline V gene lookup returns CDR1 LGHNT and CDR2 FRNRAP. The CDR3 runs to 16 residues. The CDR3 bases are TGTGCTAGTGGTATCGGTCTAGCGGGAGGGACCTACGAGCAGTACTTC. Protein sequence: CASGIGLAGGTYEQYF.

The rearrangement uses TRBV7-9 and TRBJ2-2; 9 bases fit TRBD1. The CDR3 sequence is 15 residues long. J was trimmed by 10 bases and V by 4 bases; bases with no gene match: 10. CDR1 is SEHNR and CDR2 is FQNEAQ in the germline V gene (reference sequence). This CDR3 is CASSYRDRDGEELFF. The CDR3 DNA reads TGTGCCAGCAGCTACCGGGACAGGGACGGCGAGGAGCTGTTTTTT.

This clone has just a few counts. The chain links TRBV7-9 to TRBJ1-2, with 8 nucleotides matching TRBD1. Germline V gene data show CDR1 as SEHNR and CDR2 as FQNEAQ (reference sequence). CDR3 length: 14 residues. The V gene end was trimmed by 7 bases and the J gene end by 7 bases; junction bases not matched to a gene: 11. CDR3 DNA sequence: TGTGCCAGCACCCATACAAGGACAGGGACTGGCTACACCTTC. It codes for CASTHTRTGTGYTF.

This clone was seen a few times. The V gene is TRBV28, the J gene TRBJ2-5; 7 bases are a match to TRBD1. This CDR3 comprises 15 residues. Germline values: CDR1 MDHEN, CDR2 SYDVKM. With V trimmed by 3 bases and J by 2 bases, 6 bases remained unmatched. CDR3 bases: TGTGCCAGCAGTTTCGGCCAGGGGGTTCAAGAGACCCAGTACTTC. It is translated as CASSFGQGVQETQYF.

The sample holds a few counts of this clone. The chain links TRBV6-6 to TRBJ2-6, with 7 bases lining up with TRBD1. Unmatched junction bases numbered 2, after V lost 6 bases and J lost 0 bases. The CDR3 is 15 amino acids. CDR1 and CDR2 from the germline V gene are MNHNY and SVGAGI (reference sequence). The CDR3 here is CASRRDSSGANVLTF. In DNA form, the CDR3 reads TGTGCCAGCAGACGGGACAGCTCTGGGGCCAACGTCCTGACTTTC.

The chain employs TRBV5-1 and TRBJ2-4; the D gene is possibly TRBD1 (6 bases). Germline-derived CDR1 and CDR2 are SGHRS and YFSETQ. Trimming took 4 bases from V and 15 from J, leaving 17 bases between them. CDR3 size: 12 residues. The CDR3 here is CASSAEGQTRYF. The CDR3 DNA is TGCGCCAGCAGCGCGGAAGGACAGACGAGGTACTTC.

The chain couples TRBV19 to TRBJ1-5, with D possibly matching TRBD1 (6 bases). The CDR3 covers 17 residues. Germline CDR1 is LNHDA and CDR2 is SQIVND (reference sequence). V was cut by 5 bases and J by 4 bases, with 21 bases left in between. The CDR3 protein is CASSSRDIILGNQPQHF. In DNA form, the CDR3 reads TGTGCCAGTAGTTCCCGGGACATCATCCTCGGAAATCAGCCCCAGCATTTT.

Points on this clone: Germline and junction disagree at one end, which may indicate a read error. V is TRBV7-7 and J is TRBJ2-1, with 10 bases that match TRBD1. Germline CDR1 and CDR2: SSHAT and FNYEAQ (reference sequence). The CDR3 length is 15 residues. CDR3 DNA: TGTGCTAGCAGCAAAAGGACGGGACAGGGGAATGAGCAGTTCTTC. Amino acids: CASSKRTGQGNEQFF.

The V call is TRBV11-2, the J call TRBJ2-1, with a weak D call TRBD2 (6 bases). The germline V gene encodes CDR1 SGHAT and CDR2 FQNNGV. This CDR3 region has 14 residues. The ends were cut back, 5 bases at V and 7 bases at J, with 15 bases in the middle. The CDR3, as DNA: TGTGCCAGCAGCGAGGCCGGGACTGTGAATGAGCAGTTCTTC. It yields the protein CASSEAGTVNEQFF.

There are a few counts of this clone. The gene calls are TRBV30 and TRBJ2-1; maybe TRBD1 (5 bases). The V end lost 0 bases, the J end lost 4 bases, and 13 bases lay between the germline ends. Germline V lookup: CDR1 GTSNPN, CDR2 SVGIG (reference sequence). The CDR3 is 15 amino acids. The CDR3 bases are TGTGCCTGGAGTGTATCCAGGGATATATACAATGAGCAGTTCTTC. Translating gives CAWSVSRDIYNEQFF.

This clone has a handful of counts. The chain carries TRBV7-9 and TRBJ1-4; possible D gene TRBD1, 5 bases. The V gene lost 5 bases and the J gene lost 6 bases, with 16 bases spanning the gap. The CDR3 has 15 residues. The germline gives CDR1 SEHNR, CDR2 FQNEAQ (reference sequence). The CDR3 DNA reads as TGTGCCAGCAGCGCATTTGGAGGGGCGGATGAAAAACTGTTTTTT. Translating gives CASSAFGGADEKLFF.